The entry below describes one T cell receptor beta chain. Antigen: not known. The PCR employed 60 Vbeta primers together with 13 Jbeta primers. The data were produced by immunoSEQ multiplex PCR, yet TCRdb's version contains in-frame clones alone and is incomplete. The data contain 130,000 to 150,000 clones, over 80% of them singletons. This entry is derived from a study of cytomegalovirus exposure and HLA in healthy donors. Study background: Among the roughly 370 genotyped donors, more than 70% were placed in the Caucasian-associated ancestry cluster. Whole-study findings and limits: There were under 200 TCR beta chains listed as cytomegalovirus-associated. In a later analysis, HLA-associated beta chains showed higher expansion and lower generation probabilities than comparable chains.

Germline CDR1 reads LNHDA; CDR2 reads SQIVND (reference sequence). V was trimmed by 3 bases and J by 3 bases, leaving 13 bases between them. The CDR3 is 15 residues long. The specimen was PBMCs. The rearrangement joins TRBV19 to TRBJ2-3, with a possible D match to TRBD1 (6 bases). The clonotype originates from a woman aged 25 to 39 in good health and CMV-seronegative. The CDR3, as DNA: TGTGCCAGTAGTATCTCCAGGGGTATTACAGATACGCAGTATTTT. Protein sequence: CASSISRGITDTQYF.